A few counts support the clone carrying this T cell receptor (beta chain). TCRdb used MiXCR to reprocess the 5' RACE reads, holding one entry per CDR3 protein. Of 300,000 to 400,000 distinct CDR3 sequences listed, roughly 12% were seen once; the top ten hold just over 7%. Germline CDR1 and CDR2: MRHNA and SNTAGT. V lost 2 bases to trimming and J lost 4 bases; unmatched junction nucleotides: 3. The CDR3 sequence is 14 residues long. The data derive from a study of identical twins. These data are also associated with another study on yellow fever vaccine responses in identical twins.

The chain uses TRBV6-4 and TRBJ2-3; 7 bases line up with TRBD1. The receptor was derived from a woman younger than 30 in good health. Material: CD8+ T cells sorted from blood. The DNA for the CDR3 is TGTGCCAGCAGTGACGGAACAGGGGCAGATACGCAGTATTTT. Its translation is CASSDGTGADTQYF.